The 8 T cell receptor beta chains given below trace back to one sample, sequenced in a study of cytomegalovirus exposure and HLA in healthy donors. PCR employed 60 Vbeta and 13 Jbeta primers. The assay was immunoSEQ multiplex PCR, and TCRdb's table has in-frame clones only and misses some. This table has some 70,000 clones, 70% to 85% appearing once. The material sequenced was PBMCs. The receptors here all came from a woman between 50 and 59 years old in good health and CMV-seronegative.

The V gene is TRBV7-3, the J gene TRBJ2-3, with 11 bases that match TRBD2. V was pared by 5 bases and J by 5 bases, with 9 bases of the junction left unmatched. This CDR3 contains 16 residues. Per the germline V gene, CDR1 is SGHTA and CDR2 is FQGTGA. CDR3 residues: CASSRTLLAGGDTQYF. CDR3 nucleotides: TGTGCCAGCAGCCGAACCCTTCTAGCGGGGGGAGATACGCAGTATTTT.

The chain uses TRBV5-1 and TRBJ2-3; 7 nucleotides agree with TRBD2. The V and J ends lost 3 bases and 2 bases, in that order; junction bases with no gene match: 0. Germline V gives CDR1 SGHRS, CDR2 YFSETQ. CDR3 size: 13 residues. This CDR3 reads CASSWDYTDTQYF. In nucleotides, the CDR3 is TGCGCCAGCAGCTGGGACTACACAGATACGCAGTATTTT.

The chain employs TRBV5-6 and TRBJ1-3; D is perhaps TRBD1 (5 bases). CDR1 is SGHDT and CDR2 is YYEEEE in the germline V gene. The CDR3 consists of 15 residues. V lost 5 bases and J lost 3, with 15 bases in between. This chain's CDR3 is CASRNEAGYGNTIYF. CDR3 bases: TGTGCCAGCAGAAACGAAGCAGGGTATGGAAACACCATATATTTT.

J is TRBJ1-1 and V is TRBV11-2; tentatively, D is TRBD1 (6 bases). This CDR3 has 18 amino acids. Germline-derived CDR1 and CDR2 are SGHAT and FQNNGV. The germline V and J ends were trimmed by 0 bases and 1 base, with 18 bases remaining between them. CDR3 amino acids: CASSLDFSGTTGNTEAFF. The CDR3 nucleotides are TGTGCCAGCAGCTTAGACTTTTCCGGGACAACCGGGAACACTGAAGCTTTCTTT.

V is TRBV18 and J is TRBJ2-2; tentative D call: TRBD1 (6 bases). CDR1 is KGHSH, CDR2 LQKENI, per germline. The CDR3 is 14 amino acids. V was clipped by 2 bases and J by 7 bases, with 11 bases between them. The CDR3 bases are TGTGCCAGCTCACCAATGGGGGCAGGCGGGGAGCTGTTTTTT. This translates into CASSPMGAGGELFF. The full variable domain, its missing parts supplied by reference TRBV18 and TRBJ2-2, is NAGVMQNPRHLVRRRGQEARLRCSPMKGHSHVYWYRQLPEEGLKFMVYLQKENIIDESGMPKERFSAEFPKEGPSILRIQQVVRGDSAAYFCASSPMGAGGELFFGEGSRLTVL.

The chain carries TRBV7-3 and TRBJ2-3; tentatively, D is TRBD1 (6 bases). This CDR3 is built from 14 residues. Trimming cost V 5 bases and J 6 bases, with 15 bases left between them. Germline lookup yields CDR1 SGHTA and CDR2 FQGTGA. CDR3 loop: CASSPIRGLDTQYF. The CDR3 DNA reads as TGTGCCAGCAGCCCCATTAGGGGGTTGGATACGCAGTATTTT.

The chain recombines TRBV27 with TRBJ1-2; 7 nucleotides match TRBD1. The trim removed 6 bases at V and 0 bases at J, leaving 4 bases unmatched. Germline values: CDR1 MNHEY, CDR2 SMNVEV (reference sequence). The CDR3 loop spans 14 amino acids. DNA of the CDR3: TGTGCCAGCAGCAGGGGGTGGGCTAACTATGGCTACACCTTC. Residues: CASSRGWANYGYTF.

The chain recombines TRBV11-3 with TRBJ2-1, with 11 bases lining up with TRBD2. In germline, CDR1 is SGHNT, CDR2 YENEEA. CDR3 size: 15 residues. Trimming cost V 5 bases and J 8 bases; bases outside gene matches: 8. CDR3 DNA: TGTGCCAGCAGCCCCACTAGCGGGAGAGGAGATGAGCAGTTCTTC. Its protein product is CASSPTSGRGDEQFF.